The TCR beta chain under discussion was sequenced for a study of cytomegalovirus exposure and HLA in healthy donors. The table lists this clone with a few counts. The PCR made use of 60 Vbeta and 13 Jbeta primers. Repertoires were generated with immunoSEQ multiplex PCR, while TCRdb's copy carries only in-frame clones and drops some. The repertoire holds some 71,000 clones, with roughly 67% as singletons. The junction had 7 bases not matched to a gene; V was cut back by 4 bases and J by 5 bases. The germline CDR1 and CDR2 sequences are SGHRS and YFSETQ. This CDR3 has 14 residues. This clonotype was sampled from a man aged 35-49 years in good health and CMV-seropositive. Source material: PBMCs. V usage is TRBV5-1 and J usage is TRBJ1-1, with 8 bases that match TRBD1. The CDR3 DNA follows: TGCGCCAGCAGCACCGGGACAGGTAATACTGAAGCTTTCTTT. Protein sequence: CASSTGTGNTEAFF.